One sample yielded the 23 T cell receptor beta chains listed below, sequenced in a study of blood T cells in healthy people across ages. Through a sample-barcoded 5' primer and a J-beta primer mix, a second PCR was run for roughly 6 to 11 cycles. In TCRdb, the 5' RACE reads were re-called with MiXCR into one record per CDR3 protein. The data show more than 1 million distinct CDR3 sequences, with around 43% seen just once and 18% held by the top ten. Material for sequencing was blood. These receptors originate from a woman in her sixties in good health.

This clonotype was picked up a small number of times. V gene TRBV20-1 combines with J gene TRBJ2-7; 7 positions agree with TRBD1. The germline V gene encodes CDR1 DFQATT and CDR2 SNEGSKA (reference sequence). The V and J ends lost 6 bases and 3 bases, in that order; junction bases with no gene match: 11. The CDR3 has 14 amino acids. CDR3 protein: CSATSRTGFYEQYF. The CDR3 DNA sequence: TGCAGTGCGACCTCGAGGACAGGCTTCTACGAGCAGTACTTC.

This chain's CDR3 is CASSLAMGYTEAFF. CDR3 coding DNA: TGTGCCAGCAGCTTAGCGATGGGGTACACTGAAGCTTTCTTT. The genes are TRBV7-9 and TRBJ1-1, with D unclear. Between the trimmed V and J ends, which lost 0 bases and 3 bases, there was a span of 8 bases. The CDR3 sequence is 14 residues long. Germline V lookup: CDR1 SEHNR, CDR2 FQNEAQ (reference sequence). The complete variable domain, with remaining parts taken from reference TRBV7-9 and TRBJ1-1, reads DTGVSQNPRHKITKRGQNVTFRCDPISEHNRLYWYRQTLGQGPEFLTYFQNEAQLEKSRLLSDRFSAERPKGSFSTLEIQRTEQGDSAMYLCASSLAMGYTEAFFGQGTRLTVV.

The genes are TRBV15 and TRBJ2-1; possible D gene TRBD2, 5 bases. Trimming stripped 6 bases from V and 4 bases from J, with 13 bases between. Germline V CDR1 and CDR2: LNHNV, YYDKDF (reference sequence). The CDR3 is 14 amino acids. The CDR3, as DNA: TGTGCCACCAGTCGCCGGACTTTTTACAATGAGCAGTTCTTC. This encodes CATSRRTFYNEQFF.

J is TRBJ2-1 and V is TRBV6-2 or TRBV6-3; weak D call: TRBD2 (5 bases). Trimming took off 3 bases at V and 0 bases at J, with 9 bases between the two ends. The CDR3 length is 15 residues. Germline V CDR1 and CDR2: MNHEY, SVGEGT. The CDR3 nucleotides are TGTGCCAGCAGTTATTCCACTAGCTCCTACAATGAGCAGTTCTTC. Translated, it gives CASSYSTSSYNEQFF.

V usage is TRBV20-1 and J usage is TRBJ2-7; no reliable D call. Germline-derived CDR1 and CDR2 are DFQATT and SNEGSKA (reference sequence). The V end was cut by 4 bases, the J end by 5 bases, with 12 bases between. The CDR3 is made up of 12 amino acids. CDR3 nucleotide sequence: TGCAGTGCTACTAAAGGGATGAACGAGCAGTACTTC. Translated: CSATKGMNEQYF.

This clonotype occurred a few times. V gene TRBV29-1 combines with J gene TRBJ1-2; D uncertain. CDR1 and CDR2 from the germline V gene are SQVTM and ANQGSEA. Deletions cut 4 bases from V and 1 base from J, with 7 bases between. The length of the CDR3 is 12 residues. This CDR3 reads CSVGPDNYGYTF. The CDR3 DNA is TGCAGCGTTGGCCCGGATAACTATGGCTACACCTTC.

The chain employs TRBV20-1 and TRBJ2-3, with D possibly being TRBD2 (6 bases). Trimming cost V 5 bases and J 0 bases, with 12 bases left between them. The CDR3 extends over 14 amino acids. CDR1 and CDR2 (germline): DFQATT, SNEGSKA (reference sequence). The chain's CDR3 is CSARGVRSTDTQYF. The CDR3 coding sequence is TGCAGTGCTCGCGGGGTACGGAGCACAGATACGCAGTATTTT.

The chain combines TRBV11-2 with TRBJ2-5; D remains unclear. The germline CDR1 and CDR2 sequences are SGHAT and FQNNGV. V lost 4 bases and J 3 bases, leaving 12 bases between the germline ends. The CDR3 extends over 14 amino acids. CDR3 residues: CASSYQRHKETQYF. CDR3 sequence (DNA): TGTGCCAGCAGCTATCAGCGTCACAAAGAGACCCAGTACTTC.

The chain employs TRBV20-1 and TRBJ2-2; tentatively, D is TRBD2 (5 bases). The V and J ends lost 2 bases and 0 bases respectively, with 10 bases between them. This CDR3 spans 15 amino acids. Germline V gene sequence: CDR1 DFQATT, CDR2 SNEGSKA (reference sequence). CDR3 bases: TGCAGTGCTAGATCAAGCGGAACGAACACCGGGGAGCTGTTTTTT. It specifies CSARSSGTNTGELFF.

The chain links TRBV7-9 to TRBJ1-6; weak D call: TRBD1 (6 bases). CDR1 is SEHNR, CDR2 FQNEAQ, per germline (reference sequence). The CDR3 contains 14 residues. V gave up 4 bases and J gave up 9 bases, with 13 bases separating them. CDR3 sequence reads: CASSSNRERSPLHF. CDR3 sequence (DNA): TGTGCCAGCAGCTCGAACAGGGAACGTTCACCCCTCCACTTT. The full variable domain, in which reference TRBV7-9 and TRBJ1-6 provide the parts outside the CDR3, is DTGVSQNPRHKITKRGQNVTFRCDPISEHNRLYWYRQTLGQGPEFLTYFQNEAQLEKSRLLSDRFSAERPKGSFSTLEIQRTEQGDSAMYLCASSSNRERSPLHFGNGTRLTVT.

This clonotype was counted a few times. The chain couples TRBV5-1 to TRBJ2-3; the D is unclear. Trimming removed 4 bases from V and 2 bases from J, with 11 bases in between. This CDR3 has 14 amino acids. CDR1 SGHRS and CDR2 YFSETQ come from the germline V gene. The CDR3 DNA sequence: TGCGCCAGCAGCGACGACCCAAACACAGATACGCAGTATTTT. As protein: CASSDDPNTDTQYF.

The rearrangement joins TRBV6-1 to TRBJ2-3; 8 nucleotides line up with TRBD2. Germline V CDR1 and CDR2: MNHNS, SASEGT. Trimming took 7 bases from V and 4 from J; bases not matched to a gene: 16. This CDR3 comprises 17 residues. This chain's CDR3 is CASNPGLAPGGADTQYF. For the CDR3, the DNA is TGTGCCAGCAATCCTGGACTAGCCCCCGGGGGCGCAGATACGCAGTATTTT.

J is TRBJ2-3 and V is TRBV4-2; no definite D call. Germline assignment: CDR1 LGHNA and CDR2 YNFKEQ. The CDR3 has 15 residues. The V gene lost 0 bases and the J gene lost 1 base, with 8 bases spanning the gap. The CDR3 region has the DNA TGTGCCAGCAGCCAAGAGGGCGGCCGCACAGATACGCAGTATTTT. Translation: CASSQEGGRTDTQYF.

J is TRBJ2-7 and V is TRBV20-1; TRBD2 aligns across 12 bases. CDR3 length: 14 amino acids. J lost 6 bases, V lost 2 bases, and 5 bases had no gene match. Germline V CDR1 and CDR2: DFQATT, SNEGSKA (reference sequence). The CDR3 nucleotides read TGCAGTGCTAGACTAGCGGGAGGGGCCTCCGAGCAGTACTTC. Its protein product is CSARLAGGASEQYF.

Written as DNA, the CDR3 is TGTGCCAGCAGCTTAATGGGCCCGGGGTACGAGCAGTACTTC. Its protein is CASSLMGPGYEQYF. V gene TRBV7-3 combines with J gene TRBJ2-7, with D tentatively TRBD2 (5 bases). Per the germline V gene, CDR1 is SGHTA and CDR2 is FQGTGA. V was clipped by 1 base and J by 4 bases, with 11 bases between them. The CDR3 contains 14 residues.

This sequence joins TRBV5-6 and TRBJ1-6; D is ambiguous. The CDR3 has 16 amino acids. The V gene's germline CDR1 is SGHDT and CDR2 YYEEEE. Deletions cut 4 bases from V and 0 bases from J, with 11 bases between. In DNA, the CDR3 is TGTGCCAGCAGCCCTAGGGCGAGCTCCTATAATTCACCCCTCCACTTT. Protein product: CASSPRASSYNSPLHF.

The rearrangement links TRBV28 to TRBJ2-7; D is undetermined. Looked up from germline, CDR1 is MDHEN and CDR2 is SYDVKM. The CDR3 is made up of 16 amino acids. V was cut by 6 bases and J by 0 bases, with 18 bases left in between. The CDR3 region is CASSHPDPPGSYEQYF. The CDR3 nucleotides read TGTGCCAGCAGCCACCCCGACCCACCCGGCTCCTACGAGCAGTACTTC.

This clonotype was detected only a few times. The J gene is TRBJ2-7, the V gene TRBV7-2; D is unresolved. Germline CDR1 is SGHTA and CDR2 is FQGNSA. The CDR3 loop spans 14 amino acids. The V end lost 1 base, the J end lost 2 bases, and 9 bases lay between the germline ends. The CDR3 region has the DNA TGTGCCAGCAGCTTAGTAACCTATGCCTACGAGCAGTACTTC. The encoded protein is CASSLVTYAYEQYF.

V gene TRBV27 combines with J gene TRBJ2-1; D possibly corresponds to TRBD2 (7 bases). This CDR3 spans 13 amino acids. The ends were cut back, 5 bases at V and 9 bases at J, with 14 bases in the middle. The germline gives CDR1 MNHEY, CDR2 SMNVEV (reference sequence). The CDR3, as DNA: TGTGCCAGCAGTCCTGGACTAGGGGGTGAGCAGTTCTTC. Its translation: CASSPGLGGEQFF.

This clonotype was recorded a few times. J is TRBJ1-4 and V is TRBV5-1; D is uncertain. Germline assignment: CDR1 SGHRS and CDR2 YFSETQ. This CDR3 is built from 14 residues. V was pared by 1 base and J by 4 bases, with 8 bases between. Here the CDR3 reads CASSLRRRNEKLFF. CDR3 nucleotides: TGCGCCAGCAGCTTGCGACGCCGTAATGAAAAACTGTTTTTT.

This chain uses TRBV7-7 with TRBJ2-4; a possible D gene is TRBD1 (5 bases). The tail of the sequence fits TRBJ2-5 better, so the J call may be wrong. Germline V gene lookup returns CDR1 SSHAT and CDR2 FNYEAQ (reference sequence). This CDR3 has 15 amino acids. This CDR3 is CASSLNQGIGETQYF. CDR3 DNA sequence: TGTGCCAGCAGCTTGAACCAGGGAATCGGAGAGACCCAGTACTTC.

Of note for this clonotype: The germline gene is not matched at one end of the junction; a read error may be the cause. The V call is TRBV9, the J call TRBJ1-2, with D possibly TRBD1 on 6 matching bases. The V gene's germline CDR1 is SGDLS and CDR2 YYNGEE. The CDR3 contains 16 residues. The CDR3 reads CVSSVSPSTGGYGYTF. The CDR3 DNA reads TGTGTCAGCAGCGTTAGTCCCTCGACAGGAGGGTATGGCTACACCTTC.

The V and J genes are TRBV20-1 and TRBJ2-7, with D maybe TRBD1 (6 bases). CDR1 and CDR2 (germline): DFQATT, SNEGSKA (reference sequence). Trimming pared 6 bases from V and 0 bases from J, leaving 18 bases between. The CDR3 is 15 amino acids. The CDR3 is CSAQRSDRSSYEQYF. The CDR3 nucleotides read TGCAGTGCGCAGAGGTCCGACAGGAGCTCCTACGAGCAGTACTTC.